This T cell receptor beta chain stems from a study of kidney transplant recipient with SARS-CoV-2 infection. In germline, CDR1 is LGHDT, CDR2 YNNKEL (reference sequence). This CDR3 has 18 amino acids. V was trimmed by 8 bases and J by 5 bases, leaving 27 bases between them. MiXCR, run by TCRdb on the reads, gives a single entry per CDR3 protein. The data show 200,000 to 300,000 distinct CDR3 sequences, under 30% seen once. A remark on this clonotype: This may arise from a read error, as a much more abundant clone is one base away.

The specimen comprised a blood sample, sampled at baseline and on day 111 from a kidney transplant recipient. V and J are TRBV3-1 and TRBJ2-2; D is undetermined. This TCR was sampled from a male patient between 25 and 40 years old who had COVID-19 and was a kidney transplant recipient. Some of the T cells might come from the graft donor. The CDR3 DNA sequence: TGTGCCAGCGGCGCAAGTAGTCCCATTTCAGGCTTGACCGGGGAGCTGTTTTTT. Translating it yields CASGASSPISGLTGELFF.